Shown below are 10 T cell receptor beta chains from a single sample sequenced in a study of T cell responses to AZD1222 COVID-19 vaccine. Only in-frame clones appear in the TCRdb table, and some are missing; sequencing was by immunoSEQ multiplex PCR. Of more than 75,000 clones in the sample, around 93% were seen once. Sequences were derived from peripheral blood, sampled on day 0 of AZD1222 vaccination. All receptors derive from an adult in good health.

This chain uses TRBV7-2 with TRBJ1-1; D may be TRBD1 (6 bases). V shed 6 bases and J shed 3 bases, with 11 bases lying between them. The germline CDR1 and CDR2 sequences are SGHTA and FQGNSA. The CDR3 has 13 amino acids. DNA for the CDR3: TGTGCCAGCAGTGGGGGCGCGGACACTGAAGCTTTCTTT. Residues: CASSGGADTEAFF.

Here the CDR3 reads CASSLNRGNYGYTF. In DNA form, the CDR3 reads TGTGCCAGCAGCTTAAACAGGGGTAACTATGGCTACACCTTC. The V and J genes are TRBV5-4 and TRBJ1-2; 7 bases align to TRBD1. The trim removed 2 bases at V and 1 base at J, leaving 2 bases unmatched. Germline V gene data show CDR1 as SGHNT and CDR2 as YYREEE (reference sequence). The length of the CDR3 is 14 residues. The entire variable domain, with the rest obtained from reference TRBV5-4 and TRBJ1-2, is as follows: ETGVTQSPTHLIKTRGQQVTLRCSSQSGHNTVSWYQQALGQGPQFIFQYYREEENGRGNFPPRFSGLQFPNYSSELNVNALELDDSALYLCASSLNRGNYGYTFGSGTRLTVV.

This clone was detected only once. V and J are TRBV2 and TRBJ1-5, with 7 bases aligning to TRBD1. The ends lost 3 bases at V and 2 bases at J; junction bases unmatched: 10. Germline CDR1 and CDR2: SNHLY and FYNNEI. This CDR3 spans 17 amino acids. The CDR3 coding sequence is TGTGCCAGCAGTGAGGTAGGGGGCGAAGTCGGCAATCAGCCCCAGCATTTT. This gives the protein CASSEVGGEVGNQPQHF.

The chain links TRBV7-2 to TRBJ2-7; D is perhaps TRBD1 (5 bases). Trimming pared 4 bases from V and 2 bases from J, leaving 24 bases between. This CDR3 is built from 18 residues. Germline V CDR1 and CDR2: SGHTA, FQGNSA. The CDR3: CASSYPMQGFMNPYEQYF. In nucleotides, the CDR3 is TGTGCCAGCAGCTACCCCATGCAGGGATTCATGAACCCCTACGAGCAGTACTTC.

The chain couples TRBV29-1 to TRBJ1-2; D call uncertain. Germline V gives CDR1 SQVTM, CDR2 ANQGSEA. The V end lost 3 bases, the J end lost 3 bases, and 5 bases lay between the germline ends. CDR3 length: 11 residues. The CDR3 coding sequence is TGCAGCGTTGAGCCGCACTATGGCTACACCTTC. Protein product: CSVEPHYGYTF.

The chain links TRBV7-9 to TRBJ2-3; 10 bases map to TRBD2. V shed 4 bases, J shed 2 bases, and the junction held 9 bases outside the gene matches. Germline CDR1 and CDR2: SEHNR and FQNEAQ (reference sequence). CDR3 length: 17 amino acids. The CDR3 DNA is TGTGCCAGCAGCTATCTCTCTAGCGGGGGTTACACAGATACGCAGTATTTT. This translates into CASSYLSSGGYTDTQYF.

This chain uses TRBV6-5 with TRBJ1-5, with D possibly TRBD1 on 5 matching bases. The V end lost 0 bases, the J end lost 7 bases, and 7 bases lay between the germline ends. Germline lookup yields CDR1 MNHEY and CDR2 SVGAGI. CDR3 length: 13 amino acids. CDR3 protein: CASSYSDIQPQHF. The DNA for the CDR3 is TGTGCCAGCAGTTACTCGGACATCCAGCCCCAGCATTTT.

The chain links TRBV30 to TRBJ2-7; TRBD1 matches 7 bases. CDR1 and CDR2 from the germline V gene are GTSNPN and SVGIG (reference sequence). The trim removed 1 base at V and 0 bases at J, leaving 3 bases unmatched. CDR3 length: 14 amino acids. The CDR3 bases are TGTGCCTGGAGTGATGACAGGGCCTCCTACGAGCAGTACTTC. Translating gives CAWSDDRASYEQYF.

The chain carries TRBV5-1 and TRBJ2-2; possibly TRBD2 for D (6 bases). The CDR3 totals 14 residues. Looked up from germline, CDR1 is SGHRS and CDR2 is YFSETQ. The V gene lost 3 bases and the J gene lost 4 bases, with 10 bases spanning the gap. The CDR3 region is CASSSTGVTGELFF. The CDR3 DNA follows: TGCGCCAGCAGCTCCACGGGGGTCACCGGGGAGCTGTTTTTT.

This chain connects TRBV6-2 or TRBV6-3 to TRBJ1-1; D not certain. This CDR3 has 14 amino acids. Germline lookup yields CDR1 MNHEY and CDR2 SVGEGT. Between the trimmed V and J ends, which lost 5 bases and 3 bases, there was a span of 13 bases. In DNA, the CDR3 is TGTGCCAGCAGTAGGACTCATGGGGACACTGAAGCTTTCTTT. This encodes CASSRTHGDTEAFF.